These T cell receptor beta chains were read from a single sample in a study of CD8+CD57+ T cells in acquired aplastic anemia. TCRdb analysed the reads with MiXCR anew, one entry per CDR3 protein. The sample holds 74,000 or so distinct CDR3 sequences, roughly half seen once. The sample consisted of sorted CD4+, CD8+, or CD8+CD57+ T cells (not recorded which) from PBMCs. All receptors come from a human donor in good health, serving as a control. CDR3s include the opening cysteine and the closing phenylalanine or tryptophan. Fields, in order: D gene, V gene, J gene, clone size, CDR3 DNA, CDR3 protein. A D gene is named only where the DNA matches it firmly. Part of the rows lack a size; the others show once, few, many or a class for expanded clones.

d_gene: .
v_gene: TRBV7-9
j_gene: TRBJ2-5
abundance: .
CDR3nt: TGTGCCAGCAGCTTAGGTAGGGGGGAGACCCAGTACTTC
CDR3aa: CASSLGRGETQYF

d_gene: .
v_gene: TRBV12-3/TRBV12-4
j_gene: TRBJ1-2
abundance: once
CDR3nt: TGTGCCAGCAGCCTTACCTCGGGGAAAAGGAGCTATGGCTACACCTTC
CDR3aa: CASSLTSGKRSYGYTF

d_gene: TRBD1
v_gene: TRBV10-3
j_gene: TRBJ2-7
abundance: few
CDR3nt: TGTGCCATCAGTAGAGCCGGGACAGGGGACGACGAGCAGTACTTC
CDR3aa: CAISRAGTGDDEQYF

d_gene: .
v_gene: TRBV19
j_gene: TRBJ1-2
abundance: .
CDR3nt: TGTGCCAGTAGTATTAGAACAGGCGATGGCTACACCTTC
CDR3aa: CASSIRTGDGYTF

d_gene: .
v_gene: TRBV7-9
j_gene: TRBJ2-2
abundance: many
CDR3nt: TGTGCCAGCAGCTCCCCCCTAGCGTACGCGAACACCGGGGAGCTGTTTTTT
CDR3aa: CASSSPLAYANTGELFF

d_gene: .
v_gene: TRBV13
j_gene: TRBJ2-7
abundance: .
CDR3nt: TGTGCCAGCAGCGCTACAGGGAATGACGAGCAGTACTTC
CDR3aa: CASSATGNDEQYF

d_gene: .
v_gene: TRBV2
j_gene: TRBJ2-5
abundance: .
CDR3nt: TGTGCCAGCACGAACAGGGACGAAGAGACCCAGTACTTC
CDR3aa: CASTNRDEETQYF

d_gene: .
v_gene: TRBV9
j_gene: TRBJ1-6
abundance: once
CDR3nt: TGTGCCAGCACTACCGGTGATTCACCCCTCCACTTT
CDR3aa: CASTTGDSPLHF

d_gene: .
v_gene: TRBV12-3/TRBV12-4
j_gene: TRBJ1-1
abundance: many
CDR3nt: TGTGCCAGCAGCCAATCTCCTCAGGGAACCACTGAAGCTTTCTTT
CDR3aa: CASSQSPQGTTEAFF

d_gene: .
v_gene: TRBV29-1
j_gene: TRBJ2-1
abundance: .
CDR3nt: TGCAGCGTTGTGGGGGGACAGCCTCATAGCTCCTACAATGAGCAGTTCTTC
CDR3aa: CSVVGGQPHSSYNEQFF

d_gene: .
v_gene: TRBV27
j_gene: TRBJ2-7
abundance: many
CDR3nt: TGTGCCAGCAGCGCACAACCAGGGTTACCCCCCTACGAGCAGTACTTC
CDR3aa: CASSAQPGLPPYEQYF

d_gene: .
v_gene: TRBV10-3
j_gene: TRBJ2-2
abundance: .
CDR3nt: TGTGCCATCAGTGTAAGGGGGACCGACGCCGGGGAGCTGTTTTTT
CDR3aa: CAISVRGTDAGELFF

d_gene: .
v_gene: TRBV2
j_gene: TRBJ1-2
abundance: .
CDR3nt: TGTGCCAGCAGTGTTTCCGGGCCAGGCGGCTACACCTTC
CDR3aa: CASSVSGPGGYTF

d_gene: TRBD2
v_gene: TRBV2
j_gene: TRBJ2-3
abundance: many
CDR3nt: TGTGCCAGCAGGCAGACTAGCGGGGACACAGATACGCAGTATTTT
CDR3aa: CASRQTSGDTDTQYF

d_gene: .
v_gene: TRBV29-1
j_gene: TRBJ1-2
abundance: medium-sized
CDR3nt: TGCAGCGTTGGGGGTGGACAGAACTATGGCTACACCTTC
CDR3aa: CSVGGGQNYGYTF

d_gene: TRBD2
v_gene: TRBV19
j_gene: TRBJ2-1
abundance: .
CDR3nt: TGTGCCAGTAGTATCTCCCTCTCTAGCGGGGGATACAATGAGCAGTTCTTC
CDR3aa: CASSISLSSGGYNEQFF

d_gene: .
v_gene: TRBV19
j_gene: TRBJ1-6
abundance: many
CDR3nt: TGTGCCAGTAGCCCAGACAGGCAACCCCTTCGGAATTCACCCCTCCACTTT
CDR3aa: CASSPDRQPLRNSPLHF

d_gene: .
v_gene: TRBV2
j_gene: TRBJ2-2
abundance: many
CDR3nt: TGTGCCAGCAGTCTAAAAGGAACCGGGGAGCTGTTTTTT
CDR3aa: CASSLKGTGELFF

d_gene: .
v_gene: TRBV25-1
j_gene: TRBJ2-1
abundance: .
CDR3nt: TGTGCCAGCAGTTTAACAGGGACGACTGCTGAGCAGTTCTTC
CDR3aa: CASSLTGTTAEQFF

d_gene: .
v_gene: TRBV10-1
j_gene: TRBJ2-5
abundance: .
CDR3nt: TGCGCCAGCGCCGGCCTCAGAGAAGAGACCCAGTACTTC
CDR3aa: CASAGLREETQYF

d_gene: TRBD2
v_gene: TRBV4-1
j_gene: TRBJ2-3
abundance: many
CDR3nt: TGCGCCAGCAGCCGCGGGACTAGCGGGGCAGATACGCAGTATTTT
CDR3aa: CASSRGTSGADTQYF

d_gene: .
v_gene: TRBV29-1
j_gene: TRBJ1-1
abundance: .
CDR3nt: TGCAGCGTTGGAATGGAGGGCACTGAAGCTTTCTTT
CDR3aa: CSVGMEGTEAFF

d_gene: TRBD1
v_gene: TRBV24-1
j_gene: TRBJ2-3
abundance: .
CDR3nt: TGTGCCACCAGTGAGCAAGGGACAGGGGGCCGAGATACGCAGTATTTT
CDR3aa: CATSEQGTGGRDTQYF

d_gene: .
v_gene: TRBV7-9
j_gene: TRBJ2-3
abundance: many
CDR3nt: TGTGCCAGCAGCCTTTCGGGACTCTGGGGAGATACGCAGTATTTT
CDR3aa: CASSLSGLWGDTQYF

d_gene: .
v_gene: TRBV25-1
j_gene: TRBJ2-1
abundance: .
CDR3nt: TGTGCCAGCAGTGCCCCGACAGTCAACGAGCGGTTCTTC
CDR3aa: CASSAPTVNERFF

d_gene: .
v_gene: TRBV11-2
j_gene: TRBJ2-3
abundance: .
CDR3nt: TGTGCCAGCAGCCTCCAGCCAGATACGCAGTATTTT
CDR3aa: CASSLQPDTQYF

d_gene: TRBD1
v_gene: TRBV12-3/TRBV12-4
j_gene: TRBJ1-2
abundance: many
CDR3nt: TGTGCCAGCACCGAGACAGGGGCCTATGGCTACACCTTC
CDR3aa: CASTETGAYGYTF

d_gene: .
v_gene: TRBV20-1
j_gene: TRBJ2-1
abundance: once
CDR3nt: TGCAGTGCTAGAGAACTGCGTGAGCAGTTCTTC
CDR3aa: CSARELREQFF

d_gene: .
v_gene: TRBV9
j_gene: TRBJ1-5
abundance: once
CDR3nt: TGTGCCAGCAGCGCGAACCGGGGGGATCAGCCCCAGCATTTT
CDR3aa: CASSANRGDQPQHF

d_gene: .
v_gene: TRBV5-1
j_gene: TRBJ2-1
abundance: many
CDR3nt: TGCGCCAGCGGGCAGGGAGGCAATGAGCAGTTCTTC
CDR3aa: CASGQGGNEQFF

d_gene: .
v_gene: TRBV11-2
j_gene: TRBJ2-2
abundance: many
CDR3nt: TGTGCCAGCAGCTTAGTCGGCGGAGCGAACAACGCCGGGGAGCTGTTTTTT
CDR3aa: CASSLVGGANNAGELFF

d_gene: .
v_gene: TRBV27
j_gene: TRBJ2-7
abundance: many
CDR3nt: TGTGCCAGCAGTTTAACCGGGGCCTACTACGAGCAGTACTTC
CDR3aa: CASSLTGAYYEQYF

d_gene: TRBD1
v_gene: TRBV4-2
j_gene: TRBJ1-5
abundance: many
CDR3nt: TGTGCCAGCAGCCATGGACAGGTTAATCAGCCCCAGCATTTT
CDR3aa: CASSHGQVNQPQHF

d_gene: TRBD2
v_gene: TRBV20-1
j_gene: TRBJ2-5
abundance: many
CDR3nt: TGCAGTGCTAGGAGTTCGGCGGGAGTAACAGTACAAGAGACCCAGTACTTC
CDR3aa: CSARSSAGVTVQETQYF

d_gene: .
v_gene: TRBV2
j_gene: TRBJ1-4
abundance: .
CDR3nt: TGTGCCAGCAGGACACAGACCGCAACTAATGAAAAACTGTTTTTT
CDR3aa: CASRTQTATNEKLFF

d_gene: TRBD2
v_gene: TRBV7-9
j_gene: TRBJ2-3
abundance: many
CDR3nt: TGTGCCAGCAGCTCCAAAGCGGGGAGCACAGATACGCAGTATTTT
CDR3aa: CASSSKAGSTDTQYF

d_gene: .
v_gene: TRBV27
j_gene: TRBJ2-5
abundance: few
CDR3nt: TGTGCCAGCAGTGGCGGTGGGCGCCTGGAGGCCCAGTACTTC
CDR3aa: CASSGGGRLEAQYF

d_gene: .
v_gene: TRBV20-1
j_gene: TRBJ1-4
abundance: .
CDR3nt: TGCAGTGCTAGAGGGGGGGGGCGCGATGAAAAACTGTTTTTT
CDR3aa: CSARGGGRDEKLFF

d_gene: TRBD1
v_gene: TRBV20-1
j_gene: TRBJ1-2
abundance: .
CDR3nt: TGCAGTGCTACGCCAGGGACAGGGACCAAGTATGGCTACACCTTC
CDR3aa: CSATPGTGTKYGYTF

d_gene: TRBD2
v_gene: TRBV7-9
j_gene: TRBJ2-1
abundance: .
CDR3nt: TGTGCCAGCACTAGCGGGGTTTACAATGAGCAGTTCTTC
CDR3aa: CASTSGVYNEQFF

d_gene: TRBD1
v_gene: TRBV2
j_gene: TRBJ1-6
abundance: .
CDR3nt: TGTGCCAGCAGTGAGACAGGGGATTCACCCCTCCACTTT
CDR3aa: CASSETGDSPLHF

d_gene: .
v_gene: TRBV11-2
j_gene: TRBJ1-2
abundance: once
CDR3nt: TGTGCCAGCACCCTTATTTCGACGGGTGGCATTTATGGCTACACCTTC
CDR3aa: CASTLISTGGIYGYTF

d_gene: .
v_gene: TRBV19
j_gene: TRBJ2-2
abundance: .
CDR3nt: TGTGCCAGTAATCCCGGGACACACAACACCGGGGAGCTGTTTTTT
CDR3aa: CASNPGTHNTGELFF

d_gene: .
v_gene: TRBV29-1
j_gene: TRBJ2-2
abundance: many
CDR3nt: TGCAGCGTTGAATCCCAGGGCCCTCAGGTCGGGGAGCTGTTTTTT
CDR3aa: CSVESQGPQVGELFF

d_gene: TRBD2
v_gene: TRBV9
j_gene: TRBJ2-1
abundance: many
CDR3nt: TGTGCCAGCAGCGTAGCTAGCGGGAGCGATGAGCAGTTCTTC
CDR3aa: CASSVASGSDEQFF

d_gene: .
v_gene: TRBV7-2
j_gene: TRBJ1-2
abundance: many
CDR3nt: TGTGCCAGCAGCTTAGTATTGTGGGGTTTTAGCTATGGCTACACCTTC
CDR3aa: CASSLVLWGFSYGYTF

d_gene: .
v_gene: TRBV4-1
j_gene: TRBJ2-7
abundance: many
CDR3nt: TGCGCCAGCAGCCAAAGTTCGATCGATACCTACGAGCAGTACTTC
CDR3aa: CASSQSSIDTYEQYF

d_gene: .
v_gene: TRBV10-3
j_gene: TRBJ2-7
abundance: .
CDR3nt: TGTGCCATCAGTGAGGGCTACGAGCAGTACTTC
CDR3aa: CAISEGYEQYF

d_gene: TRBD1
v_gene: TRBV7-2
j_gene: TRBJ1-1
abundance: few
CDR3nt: TGTGCCAGCAGCTCCGGACAGGGCACTGAAGCTTTCTTT
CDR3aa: CASSSGQGTEAFF

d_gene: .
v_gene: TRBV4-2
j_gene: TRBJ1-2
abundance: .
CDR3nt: TGTGCCAGCAGCTTGGACAGATCCTATGGCTACACCTTC
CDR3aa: CASSLDRSYGYTF

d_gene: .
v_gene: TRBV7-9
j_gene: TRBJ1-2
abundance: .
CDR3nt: TGTGCCAGCAGCTTAGGCCAGGGGATGGATGGCTACACCTTC
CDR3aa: CASSLGQGMDGYTF

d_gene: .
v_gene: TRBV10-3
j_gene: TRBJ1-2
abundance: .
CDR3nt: TGTGCCATCAGTGAGCGGTCAGCAGCTAACTATGGCTACACCTTC
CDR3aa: CAISERSAANYGYTF

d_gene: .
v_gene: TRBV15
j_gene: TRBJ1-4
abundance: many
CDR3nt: TGTGCCACCAGCAGAGCGGGCGGACCTGGAAAGGGACTGTTTTTT
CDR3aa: CATSRAGGPGKGLFF

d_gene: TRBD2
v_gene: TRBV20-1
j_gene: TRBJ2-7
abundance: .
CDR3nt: TGCAGTGCTAGAGATGAAGGGACTAGCGGGGGTTACTCCTACGAGCAGTACTTC
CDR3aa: CSARDEGTSGGYSYEQYF

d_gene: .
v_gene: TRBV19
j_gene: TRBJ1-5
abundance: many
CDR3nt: TGTGCCAGTAGTATAGGGAATCAGCCCCAGCATTTT
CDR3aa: CASSIGNQPQHF